The clone carrying this T cell receptor (beta chain) was recorded at least ten times. Its antigen is not identified. These data originate in a study of read filtering for tumor transcriptome and immune sequencing. Study context: After DNase treatment, RNA was made into whole-transcriptome libraries. Study-wide findings and caveats: Even smaller IR-seq throughput identified most shared clonotypes.

This library used around 400 ng RNA and molecular barcoded adaptors spanning alpha/delta and beta/gamma chains. TCRdb re-analysed the reads in MiXCR, keeping a single row per CDR3 protein. The data contain around 40,000 distinct CDR3 sequences, around 11% of them singletons. This CDR3 has 17 residues. V lost 0 bases to trimming and J lost 0 bases; unmatched junction nucleotides: 4. From germline, CDR1 is LGHNA and CDR2 YNFKEQ. This sequence joins TRBV4-2 and TRBJ2-1, with TRBD2 matching 8 bases. Specimen: a population of CD138-negative cells sorted from bone marrow. The clonotype was recovered from a donor at least 40 years old with multiple myeloma. CDR3 region: CASSQEPGGSSYNEQFF. In DNA form, the CDR3 reads TGTGCCAGCAGCCAAGAACCGGGGGGGAGCTCCTACAATGAGCAGTTCTTC.